This T cell receptor beta chain was documented in a study of cytomegalovirus exposure and HLA in healthy donors. General study findings and limits: In the analysis, some V segments, TRBV6-2 and TRBV6-3 included, were excluded as indistinguishable. Cytomegalovirus association was assigned to about 150 TCR beta chains.

The PCR ran on 60 Vbeta and 13 Jbeta primers. The protocol was immunoSEQ multiplex PCR, while the TCRdb copy is restricted to in-frame clones and leaves out a portion. The table includes 120,000 or so clones, 55% to 75% detected once. On this clone itself: Its antigen remains unknown.

This CDR3 has 18 residues. With 0 bases clipped from V and 7 bases from J, the junction kept 10 bases outside the gene matches. CDR1 is SGHTA and CDR2 is FQGNSA in the germline V gene. The rearrangement joins TRBV7-2 to TRBJ2-1; 12 bases agree with TRBD2. This TCR came from a young man in good health and CMV-seronegative. Sequenced input: PBMCs. This CDR3 reads CASSLAASSGGAWNEQFF. CDR3 DNA sequence: TGTGCCAGCAGCTTAGCGGCGTCTAGCGGGGGGGCTTGGAATGAGCAGTTCTTC.